This note documents a single T cell receptor beta chain sequence. This sample is part of a study of T cell responses to AZD1222 COVID-19 vaccine. Repertoires were generated with immunoSEQ multiplex PCR, while TCRdb's copy carries only in-frame clones and drops some. Of more than 75,000 clones listed, 80% to 90% are singletons. Per the germline V gene, CDR1 is LGHNA and CDR2 is YSLEER. Trimming cost V 3 bases and J 9 bases; bases outside gene matches: 11. This CDR3 contains 16 residues. The sample in question was peripheral blood, obtained 28 days after the second AZD1222 dose. The genes are TRBV4-3 and TRBJ1-6, with 7 bases identical to TRBD1. The sequence derives from an adult who received the AZD1222 COVID-19 vaccine. In nucleotides, the CDR3 is TGCGCCAGCAGCCAGGAAAGAAGACAGGGTGTTTCACCCCTCCACTTT. Amino acid sequence: CASSQERRQGVSPLHF.